A selection of T cell receptor beta chains follows, all from one sample in a study of shared clonotypes between healthy human individuals. Clones were sequenced by immunoSEQ multiplex PCR, and TCRdb holds only the in-frame ones, with some missing. This table has about 490,000 clones, about 85% appearing once. The source material was PBMCs. The receptors were gathered from a woman in her 40s in good health. Some clones in this sample may be carry-over from other donors' samples. Both conserved end residues are part of each CDR3. The order of the fields is V gene, J gene, clone size, D gene, CDR3 DNA, CDR3 protein. A D gene is named only where the DNA matches it firmly. Clone size is shown for a subset of rows, as once, few, many or a class of expanded clone.

>TRBV9|TRBJ2-2|.|.
TGTGCCAGCAGCGGGGAACCAGCCGGGGAGCTGTTTTTT
CASSGEPAGELFF
>TRBV5-8|TRBJ1-2|.|TRBD1
TGTGCCAGCAGCTCCCGGACAGGGGGATATGGCTACACCTTC
CASSSRTGGYGYTF
>TRBV30|TRBJ2-1|.|TRBD2
TGTGCCTGGACCGGGACTAGCCTCTACAATGAGCAGTTCTTC
CAWTGTSLYNEQFF
>TRBV5-4|TRBJ2-3|.|TRBD2
TGTGCCAGCAGCTTAGCGGGAGGTACAGATACGCAGTATTTT
CASSLAGGTDTQYF
>TRBV27|TRBJ2-1|.|.
TGTGCCAGCAGTCTGACTCGAACCTCCTACAATGAGCAGTTCTTC
CASSLTRTSYNEQFF
>TRBV19|TRBJ2-7|.|.
TGTGCCAGTAGTATGACCCGAGCGGGCTCCTACGAGCAGTACTTC
CASSMTRAGSYEQYF
>TRBV2|TRBJ1-2|many|.
TGTGCCAGCAGTGAAGCGCTAGGGATTGGTGGCTACACCTTC
CASSEALGIGGYTF
>TRBV19|TRBJ2-1|.|TRBD2
TGTGCCAGTAGTATATATGGCGGGAGTTATGAGCAGTTCTTC
CASSIYGGSYEQFF
>TRBV18|TRBJ1-3|.|TRBD1
TGTGCCAGCTCTCCCGGGACAGGGTTCGGAAACACCATATATTTT
CASSPGTGFGNTIYF
>TRBV27|TRBJ2-7|.|TRBD2
TGTGCCAGCAGTGCCGGGACTAGCTTTTCCTACGAGCAGTACTTC
CASSAGTSFSYEQYF
>TRBV5-6|TRBJ1-2|many|TRBD1
TGTGCCAGCAGCCCGATCCCGACAGGGGGCTATGGCTACACCTTC
CASSPIPTGGYGYTF